The 27 T cell receptor beta chains listed next were all sequenced from one sample in a study of control samples from healthy donors and cancer patients. TCRdb's copy holds only in-frame clones and misses some; the assay was immunoSEQ multiplex PCR. The sample consists of more than 65,000 clones, around 90% of them appearing once. Sequenced input: PBMCs. The receptor source for this set is a woman aged 55-70 years with head and neck cancer.

The V gene is TRBV19, the J gene TRBJ1-1, with D possibly being TRBD1 (6 bases). This CDR3 has 13 residues. V was shortened by 6 bases and J by 9 bases, with 17 bases between the two germline ends. The germline CDR1 and CDR2 sequences are LNHDA and SQIVND (reference sequence). DNA for the CDR3: TGTGCCAGTAGAGACGTACCGGACAGCAAAGCTTTCTTT. Translating it yields CASRDVPDSKAFF. The full variable domain, with the rest looked up from reference TRBV19 and TRBJ1-1, is DGGITQSPKYLFRKEGQNVTLSCEQNLNHDAMYWYRQDPGQGLRLIYYSQIVNDFQKGDIAEGYSVSREKKESFPLTVTSAQKNPTAFYLCASRDVPDSKAFFGQGTRLTVV.

This chain uses TRBV2 with TRBJ2-7; possibly TRBD1 for D (6 bases). The germline V gene has CDR1 SNHLY and CDR2 FYNNEI. V was shortened by 9 bases and J by 12 bases, with 21 bases between the two germline ends. The CDR3 is made up of 12 amino acids. In DNA form, the CDR3 reads TGTGCCAGTGACAGGACCCCCGAAGGTCCGTACTTC. The encoded protein is CASDRTPEGPYF.

The V gene is TRBV2, the J gene TRBJ2-5, with 7 bases identical to TRBD1. After removal of 6 bases from V and 5 bases from J, the junction contained 9 bases not matched to a gene. The CDR3 runs 14 residues. CDR1 is SNHLY and CDR2 is FYNNEI in the germline V gene. CDR3 loop: CASRQGQAGETQYF. The CDR3 DNA follows: TGTGCCAGCAGGCAAGGACAGGCGGGCGAGACCCAGTACTTC.

In this sample, this clone turned up a few times. This chain joins TRBV10-1 and TRBJ2-1; 9 nucleotides match TRBD2. Germline lookup yields CDR1 WNHNN and CDR2 SYGVQD (reference sequence). Losses at the gene ends were 0 bases for V and 7 bases for J; bases not matched to a gene: 10. The CDR3 has 17 residues. CDR3 region: CASSESTLAGETNEQFF. CDR3 coding DNA: TGCGCCAGCAGTGAGTCGACCTTAGCGGGAGAAACAAATGAGCAGTTCTTC.

This chain joins TRBV27 and TRBJ2-3, with D possibly matching TRBD1 (6 bases). The germline gives CDR1 MNHEY, CDR2 SMNVEV (reference sequence). The CDR3 is 15 amino acids. Trimming removed 8 bases at V and 0 bases at J, with 15 bases between. CDR3 in DNA: TGTGCCAGCGGTGAGGTGGGGGCCAGCACAGATACGCAGTATTTT. Translating it yields CASGEVGASTDTQYF.

The chain combines TRBV5-1 with TRBJ2-7, with TRBD2 identical over 10 bases. Germline CDR1 is SGHRS and CDR2 is YFSETQ. This CDR3 has 16 residues. With 3 bases clipped from V and 7 bases from J, the junction kept 13 bases outside the gene matches. CDR3 DNA: TGCGCCAGCAGCTCGGATCCAGGTAGCGGGAGGATTGAGCAGTACTTC. Residues: CASSSDPGSGRIEQYF.

This CDR3 reads CASSPPTEAGVRETQYF. The DNA for the CDR3 is TGTGCCAGCAGCCCGCCGACGGAAGCGGGAGTAAGAGAGACCCAGTACTTC. V usage is TRBV3-1 (or the pseudogene TRBV3-2) and J usage is TRBJ2-5; 8 bases map to TRBD2. Trimming took 4 bases from V and 4 from J; bases not matched to a gene: 14. The CDR3 is 17 amino acids. The germline gives CDR1 LGHDT, CDR2 YNNKEL (reference sequence).

This CDR3 is CAVITQRNTEAFF. In DNA, the CDR3 is TGTGCCGTTATAACTCAGAGGAACACTGAAGCTTTCTTT. The V and J genes are TRBV7-8 and TRBJ1-1; no firm D call. The CDR3 covers 13 residues. Trimming took 11 bases from V and 1 from J, leaving 14 bases between them. Germline CDR1 SGHVS, CDR2 FQNEAQ.

The rearrangement links TRBV4-3 to TRBJ1-6, with D unresolved. The germline V and J ends were trimmed by 0 bases and 2 bases, with 14 bases remaining between them. The CDR3 length is 18 residues. CDR1 and CDR2 (germline): LGHNA, YSLEER. The CDR3 bases are TGCGCCAGCAGCCAAGAATCCTCGATTAGCACCTATAATTCACCCCTCCACTTT. Translated: CASSQESSISTYNSPLHF.

V is TRBV11-3 and J is TRBJ2-2; the D is unclear. There are 12 residues in the CDR3. Germline-derived CDR1 and CDR2 are SGHNT and YENEEA. In DNA form, the CDR3 reads TGTGCAGCAGCTTCGCAGTCCGGGGAGCTGTTTTTT. Protein: CAAASQSGELFF.

The J gene is TRBJ2-5, the V gene TRBV7-3; tentatively, D is TRBD1 or TRBD2 (5 bases each). The CDR3 totals 16 residues. With 4 bases removed from V and 4 bases from J, the gap between germline ends came to 19 bases. CDR1 and CDR2 (germline): SGHTA, FQGTGA. The CDR3 nucleotides read TGTGCCAGCAGCTCTAACTCAGGTCCGGGGCGAGAGACCCAGTACTTC. Its protein product is CASSSNSGPGRETQYF.

V usage is TRBV7-2 and J usage is TRBJ2-3; TRBD2 agrees at 10 bases. The germline CDR1 and CDR2 sequences are SGHTA and FQGNSA. CDR3 length: 15 residues. Trimming cost V 1 base and J 4 bases; bases outside gene matches: 2. The CDR3 loop is CASSLGLAGADTQYF. CDR3 in DNA: TGTGCCAGCAGCTTAGGACTAGCGGGTGCAGATACGCAGTATTTT.

J is TRBJ2-1 and V is TRBV19, with 11 bases that match TRBD2. Germline V CDR1 and CDR2: LNHDA, SQIVND (reference sequence). The CDR3 spans 18 residues. The trim removed 7 bases at V and 2 bases at J, leaving 13 bases unmatched. The CDR3 sequence: CASTKGVAGGTTYNEQFF. The CDR3 DNA is TGTGCCAGTACCAAGGGGGTAGCGGGAGGGACTACCTACAATGAGCAGTTCTTC.

The chain employs TRBV27 and TRBJ2-7; the D is unclear. Germline CDR1 reads MNHEY; CDR2 reads SMNVEV (reference sequence). This CDR3 is 13 amino acids long. V was shortened by 6 bases and J by 4 bases, with 13 bases between the two germline ends. The CDR3 loop reads CASSRYPGYEQYF. The CDR3 DNA is TGTGCCAGCAGCCGTTATCCCGGGTACGAGCAGTACTTC.

This chain joins TRBV21-1 and TRBJ2-6; TRBD1 is taken as the D call from the table, unchecked against the DNA. TRBV21-1 is a pseudogene segment. There are 21 residues in the CDR3. DNA for the CDR3: TGTGCCAGCAGCAATCCGGCAGTGGGCTCCTTCCAACGCTCTGGGGCCAACGTCCTGACTTTC. Translation gives CASSNPAVGSFQRSGANVLTF.

This chain joins TRBV9 and TRBJ2-2, with D unresolved. CDR1 and CDR2 (germline): SGDLS, YYNGEE. This CDR3 comprises 14 residues. The V gene lost 3 bases and the J gene lost 4 bases, with 10 bases spanning the gap. The CDR3 reads CASSDPRGTGELFF. DNA of the CDR3: TGTGCCAGCAGCGACCCGAGAGGCACCGGGGAGCTGTTTTTT.

The V gene is TRBV9, the J gene TRBJ2-5, with 9 bases identical to TRBD2. The CDR3 has 18 residues. Germline CDR1 SGDLS, CDR2 YYNGEE. Trimming cost V 0 bases and J 5 bases; bases outside gene matches: 14. CDR3 bases: TGTGCCAGCAGCGTAGGGTCAAGCGGGAGGATCAGACAGGAGACCCAGTACTTC. This gives the protein CASSVGSSGRIRQETQYF.

This rearrangement joins TRBV3-1 (or the pseudogene TRBV3-2) to TRBJ2-7, with D perhaps being TRBD1 or TRBD2 (6 bases each). Germline lookup yields CDR1 LGHDT and CDR2 YNNKEL (reference sequence). Between the trimmed V and J ends, which lost 0 bases and 5 bases, there was a span of 17 bases. The CDR3 is 16 amino acids. The CDR3 protein is CASSQERGGSQNEQYF. The DNA of the CDR3 is TGTGCCAGCAGCCAAGAGAGAGGGGGGAGTCAGAACGAGCAGTACTTC.

V and J are TRBV9 and TRBJ2-7; TRBD1 matches 10 bases. CDR1 and CDR2 (germline): SGDLS, YYNGEE. Trimming at V came to 2 bases and at J to 3 bases, leaving 2 bases not matched to a gene. The CDR3 spans 14 residues. The CDR3 sequence is CASSVGTGVYEQYF. DNA of the CDR3: TGTGCCAGCAGCGTCGGGACAGGGGTCTACGAGCAGTACTTC.

The gene calls are TRBV30 and TRBJ2-5, with 8 positions matching TRBD2. The germline V gene has CDR1 GTSNPN and CDR2 SVGIG (reference sequence). The CDR3 has 18 amino acids. The V segment lost 8 bases and the J segment 2 bases; nucleotides outside the gene matches: 22. In DNA, the CDR3 is TGTGCCCAGGGGTTAGCGGGGAAGACGAGCGGGTGGCAAGAGACCCAGTACTTC. Its protein is CAQGLAGKTSGWQETQYF.

V is TRBV12-3 or TRBV12-4 and J is TRBJ1-2; tentative D call: TRBD1 (6 bases). This CDR3 is 12 amino acids long. The V end lost 9 bases, the J end lost 8 bases, and 16 bases lay between the germline ends. CDR3 residues: CARDGGARGYTF. The CDR3 region has the DNA TGTGCCAGAGACGGGGGGGCGCGGGGCTACACCTTC.

This chain connects TRBV3-1 (or the pseudogene TRBV3-2) to TRBJ1-2; 8 bases line up with TRBD1. CDR1 and CDR2 (germline): LGHDT, YNNKEL (reference sequence). This CDR3 is 14 amino acids long. J was trimmed by 7 bases and V by 4 bases; bases with no gene match: 8. CDR3 in DNA: TGTGCCAGCAGCCCGGGTCAGGGGGCTGGTGGCTACACCTTC. Residues: CASSPGQGAGGYTF.

The CDR3 protein is CASRGDPTDGYTF. The CDR3 DNA reads as TGTGCCAGCAGGGGGGATCCGACGGATGGCTACACCTTC. V and J are TRBV6-5 and TRBJ1-2; perhaps TRBD1 as D (5 bases). Trimming cost V 6 bases and J 6 bases, with 14 bases left between them. CDR1 and CDR2 from the germline V gene are MNHEY and SVGAGI. The CDR3 totals 13 residues.

The J gene is TRBJ1-2, the V gene TRBV6-5; 7 nucleotides match TRBD1. The germline V gene encodes CDR1 MNHEY and CDR2 SVGAGI. The CDR3 extends over 13 amino acids. The V segment lost 6 bases and the J segment 9 bases; nucleotides outside the gene matches: 10. The CDR3 sequence: CASRSDRASRYTF. As DNA, the CDR3 is TGTGCCAGCAGATCCGACAGGGCTTCACGCTACACCTTC.

Points on this clone: Additional DNA sequences in this sample encode the identical CDR3. V gene TRBV11-2 combines with J gene TRBJ2-2; D not resolved. Germline CDR1 and CDR2: SGHAT and FQNNGV. CDR3 length: 11 residues. V lost 3 bases, J lost 6 bases, and 2 bases lay in between. The chain's CDR3 is CASSFPGELFF. CDR3 in DNA: TGTGCCAGCAGCTTTCCCGGGGAGCTGTTTTTT.

This rearrangement joins TRBV5-1 to TRBJ1-6; TRBD1 is a possible D gene (6 bases). The V end was cut by 5 bases, the J end by 1 base, with 7 bases between. The CDR3 spans 14 residues. CDR1 and CDR2 from the germline V gene are SGHRS and YFSETQ. The DNA of the CDR3 is TGCGCCAGCAGACAGGGTTCCTATAATTCACCCCTCCACTTT. Amino acids: CASRQGSYNSPLHF. The full variable domain, completed using reference TRBV5-1 and TRBJ1-6, is KAGVTQTPRYLIKTRGQQVTLSCSPISGHRSVSWYQQTPGQGLQFLFEYFSETQRNKGNFPGRFSGRQFSNSRSEMNVSTLELGDSALYLCASRQGSYNSPLHFGNGTRLTVT.

This chain uses TRBV28 with TRBJ2-7; D ambiguous. V was cut by 4 bases and J by 6 bases, with 13 bases left in between. Germline values: CDR1 MDHEN, CDR2 SYDVKM. The CDR3 has 13 amino acids. The CDR3 DNA reads as TGTGCCAGCAGTTCCCTTCGTGTCCTCGAGCAGTACTTC. This codes for CASSSLRVLEQYF. The entire variable domain, with the rest obtained from reference TRBV28 and TRBJ2-7, is as follows: DVKVTQSSRYLVKRTGEKVFLECVQDMDHENMFWYRQDPGLGLRLIYFSYDVKMKEKGDIPEGYSVSREKKERFSLILESASTNQTSMYLCASSSLRVLEQYFGPGTRLTVT.